The text below deals with one TCR beta chain. Germline V gene lookup returns CDR1 SEHNR and CDR2 FQNEAQ (reference sequence). After removal of 2 bases from V and 1 base from J, the junction contained 9 bases not matched to a gene. This CDR3 is 19 amino acids long. These data originate in a study of blood T cell repertoires in COVID-19. The authors' processing: The assay estimated nucleated cells by amplifying reference gene primers. TCRdb's table, derived via immunoSEQ multiplex PCR, lists solely in-frame clones and lacks some. V and J calls plus clone size are reproduced from that table; the DNA served to infer D and trimming. The profile shows fewer than 35,000 clones, less than 90% of them singletons.

This chain uses TRBV7-9 with TRBJ2-6; 9 bases match TRBD1. The receptor comes from a man in his 70s with active COVID-19. Sequenced material: peripheral blood. CDR3 in amino acids: CASSLRGDRGWSGANVLTF. The CDR3 bases are TGTGCCAGCAGCTTAAGGGGCGACAGGGGGTGGTCTGGGGCCAACGTCCTGACTTTC.